These 30 T cell receptor beta chains were sequenced from one sample in a study of PD-1 blockade in classical Hodgkin lymphoma (dated by TCRdb to about 2020). The time point label on this specimen signifies: cycle 2 day 1 (C2D1) of nivolumab. All trial patients had relapsed after autologous stem cell transplantation, with cohorts A, B and C differing in prior brentuximab vedotin exposure. The receptor library was made with the immunoSEQ multiplex PCR assay. In its TCRdb copy, this immuneACCESS table keeps in-frame sequences only and misses some clones. Where compared with another copy, unresolved V genes explain less than half of these, and the others have no known cause. This sample is represented by under 100,000 clones; roughly 91% of them were singletons. The top ten constitute about 2.6% of the sample. Specimen: peripheral blood mononuclear cells (PBMCs), collected before the second cycle of nivolumab. These receptors came from a human donor with classical Hodgkin lymphoma.

The chain carries TRBV5-1 and TRBJ2-2, with 10 bases identical to TRBD2. V trimming: 2 bases; J trimming: 8 bases; junction bases outside the gene matches: 3. The length of the CDR3 is 14 residues. CDR1 is SGHRS and CDR2 is YFSETQ in the germline V gene. In nucleotides, the CDR3 is TGCGCCAGCAGCTTCACTAGCGGGACAGGGGAGCTGTTTTTT. This sequence encodes CASSFTSGTGELFF.

This chain links TRBV12-5 with TRBJ2-2; 7 nucleotides line up with TRBD2. Germline V gene lookup returns CDR1 LGHNT and CDR2 FRNRAP. The CDR3 runs 15 residues. Trimming took 7 bases from V and 3 from J; bases not matched to a gene: 8. The CDR3 DNA is TGTGCTAGTGCCGCGGGAGATAGATACACCGGGGAGCTGTTTTTT. It translates to CASAAGDRYTGELFF.

This clone is a singleton in its sample. V usage is TRBV15 and J usage is TRBJ1-5, with 7 bases fitting TRBD1. The CDR3 length is 15 residues. V shed 7 bases and J 2 bases; nucleotides not matched to a gene: 8. Germline lookup yields CDR1 LNHNV and CDR2 YYDKDF (reference sequence). CDR3 sequence (DNA): TGTGCCACCACCAAGGACAGGATCCGCAATCAGCCCCAGCATTTT. This translates into CATTKDRIRNQPQHF.

The chain joins TRBV27 to TRBJ1-2; D is possibly TRBD1 (6 bases). Germline assignment: CDR1 MNHEY and CDR2 SMNVEV (reference sequence). V was clipped by 10 bases and J by 1 base, with 16 bases between them. The CDR3 is made up of 14 amino acids. Written as DNA, the CDR3 is TGTGCCACCCTACCTCAACAGGGTAACTATGGCTACACCTTC. It is translated as CATLPQQGNYGYTF.

The chain couples TRBV10-3 to TRBJ1-1; the D gene is possibly TRBD1 (6 bases). Germline-derived CDR1 and CDR2 are ENHRY and SYGVKD. V was pared by 0 bases and J by 5 bases, with 19 bases between. This CDR3 has 17 residues. The CDR3 DNA reads as TGTGCCATCAGTGAGTCCATATGGGAGGGGGGTGATACTGAAGCTTTCTTT. Translating it yields CAISESIWEGGDTEAFF.

This clone was picked up one time. The V and J genes are TRBV5-6 and TRBJ2-3; 9 bases are shared with TRBD1. V shed 3 bases and J 2 bases; nucleotides not matched to a gene: 7. CDR3 length: 16 residues. From germline, CDR1 is SGHDT and CDR2 YYEEEE. In DNA form, the CDR3 reads TGTGCCAGCAGCTGGGGGACAGGGTCTCACACAGATACGCAGTATTTT. It translates to CASSWGTGSHTDTQYF. Full variable domain (missing parts from reference TRBV5-6 and TRBJ2-3): DAGVTQSPTHLIKTRGQQVTLRCSPKSGHDTVSWYQQALGQGPQFIFQYYEEEERQRGNFPDRFSGHQFPNYSSELNVNALLLGDSALYLCASSWGTGSHTDTQYFGPGTRLTVL.

The chain joins TRBV10-3 to TRBJ1-4; perhaps TRBD1 as D (5 bases). The CDR3 has 12 residues. Trimming removed 5 bases from V and 8 bases from J, with 9 bases in between. Germline V gene data show CDR1 as ENHRY and CDR2 as SYGVKD. In DNA, the CDR3 is TGTGCCATCAGTCGGGGGGACGAAAAACTGTTTTTT. Translated: CAISRGDEKLFF.

This chain connects TRBV6-5 to TRBJ2-5, with no clear D. Germline V gene lookup returns CDR1 MNHEY and CDR2 SVGAGI. This CDR3 has 14 residues. Trimming took off 2 bases at V and 4 bases at J, with 11 bases between the two ends. The CDR3 sequence: CASSYTGQTETQYF. The CDR3 DNA reads TGTGCCAGCAGTTACACTGGCCAGACAGAGACCCAGTACTTC.

The J gene is TRBJ1-3, the V gene TRBV15; D call uncertain. The V gene's germline CDR1 is LNHNV and CDR2 YYDKDF (reference sequence). The CDR3 extends over 15 amino acids. V lost 5 bases, J lost 0 bases, and 11 bases lay in between. The CDR3 loop is CATSYGPVSGNTIYF. The CDR3 DNA is TGTGCCACCAGCTACGGACCGGTCTCTGGAAACACCATATATTTT. Together with reference TRBV15 and TRBJ1-3, the CDR3 gives the full variable domain: DAMVIQNPRYQVTQFGKPVTLSCSQTLNHNVMYWYQQKSSQAPKLLFHYYDKDFNNEADTPDNFQSRRPNTSFCFLDIRSPGLGDTAMYLCATSYGPVSGNTIYFGEGSWLTVV.

The chain uses TRBV5-6 and TRBJ2-3; 7 positions match TRBD2. Germline-derived CDR1 and CDR2 are SGHDT and YYEEEE. V lost 0 bases and J lost 2; bases outside the gene matches: 9. The CDR3 is 17 residues long. The CDR3 DNA reads TGTGCCAGCAGCTTGGGTTCGGCTAGCGGATACACAGATACGCAGTATTTT. Its protein product is CASSLGSASGYTDTQYF.

The chain employs TRBV19 and TRBJ2-1, with D possibly TRBD1 on 6 matching bases. Germline CDR1 reads LNHDA; CDR2 reads SQIVND (reference sequence). Between the trimmed V and J ends, which lost 9 bases and 8 bases, there was a span of 23 bases. This CDR3 region has 15 residues. Here the CDR3 DNA reads TGTGCCAGCACCCCCAAGTACCCCCAGGGGTATGAGCAGTTCTTC. Its translation is CASTPKYPQGYEQFF.

This chain uses TRBV11-2 with TRBJ2-1, with TRBD2 identical over 11 bases. After removal of 0 bases from V and 6 bases from J, the junction contained 4 bases not matched to a gene. Germline CDR1 SGHAT, CDR2 FQNNGV. CDR3 length: 16 residues. The CDR3 DNA follows: TGTGCCAGCAGCTTAGAGCGACTAGCGGGGACCAATGAGCAGTTCTTC. Translating gives CASSLERLAGTNEQFF.

In this sample, this clone turned up once. In nucleotides, the CDR3 is TGTGCCAGCACCCTAAGCGGAATCTACAATGAGCAGTTCTTC. It yields the protein CASTLSGIYNEQFF. J is TRBJ2-1 and V is TRBV13, with TRBD2 as a possible D gene (5 bases). The V and J ends lost 7 bases and 3 bases respectively, with 13 bases between them. Per germline, CDR1 PRHDT and CDR2 FYEKMQ (reference sequence). CDR3 size: 14 residues.

This clone was observed a single time. The rearrangement links TRBV18 to TRBJ1-4; D unclear. The CDR3 has 13 residues. Trimming took off 3 bases at V and 4 bases at J, with 6 bases between the two ends. Germline V gene data show CDR1 as KGHSH and CDR2 as LQKENI. CDR3 sequence reads: CASSPSYNEKLFF. CDR3 in DNA: TGTGCCAGCTCACCTTCCTATAATGAAAAACTGTTTTTT.

This clone is a singleton in its sample. This chain uses TRBV27 with TRBJ1-3; D is undetermined. The V gene's germline CDR1 is MNHEY and CDR2 SMNVEV (reference sequence). V lost 2 bases, J lost 4 bases, and 6 bases lay in between. This CDR3 spans 13 amino acids. CDR3 sequence: CASSLGLGNTIYF. The DNA of the CDR3 is TGTGCCAGCAGTTTAGGGTTAGGAAACACCATATATTTT.

The chain recombines TRBV27 with TRBJ2-1, with unresolved D. Trimming pared 10 bases from V and 2 bases from J, leaving 15 bases between. The CDR3 length is 14 residues. CDR1 is MNHEY, CDR2 SMNVEV, per germline (reference sequence). The DNA for the CDR3 is TGTGCCACCAATTCCGGCTCGGCCTACAATGAGCAGTTCTTC. This gives the protein CATNSGSAYNEQFF.

The V gene is TRBV2, the J gene TRBJ1-1, with a weak D call TRBD1 (5 bases). V gave up 8 bases and J gave up 7 bases, with 14 bases separating them. CDR3 length: 12 residues. Germline CDR1 and CDR2: SNHLY and FYNNEI. This chain's CDR3 is CASARGNGEAFF. The CDR3 nucleotides are TGTGCCAGCGCCCGGGGGAATGGTGAAGCTTTCTTT.

This clone has just one count. V usage is TRBV27 and J usage is TRBJ1-1; no clear D gene. The CDR3 is 13 amino acids. Germline V gene lookup returns CDR1 MNHEY and CDR2 SMNVEV (reference sequence). V was cut by 3 bases and J by 5 bases, with 10 bases left in between. The CDR3 reads CASSFGGRTEAFF. The CDR3 DNA follows: TGTGCCAGCAGTTTTGGCGGGAGGACTGAAGCTTTCTTT.

The genes are TRBV6-6 and TRBJ2-5; the D gene could be TRBD1 or TRBD2 (5 bases each). Germline V lookup: CDR1 MNHNY, CDR2 SVGAGI (reference sequence). This CDR3 contains 13 residues. Trimming cost V 6 bases and J 1 base, with 9 bases left between them. The DNA of the CDR3 is TGTGCCAGCAGCCGGGACCCCCAAGAGACCCAGTACTTC. Encoded protein: CASSRDPQETQYF.

This clone was seen ten or more times. J is TRBJ1-2 and V is TRBV30; 7 positions match TRBD1. V gave up 3 bases and J gave up 4 bases; unmatched junction bases: 8. Per germline, CDR1 GTSNPN and CDR2 SVGIG (reference sequence). The CDR3 is 14 amino acids. The CDR3, as DNA: TGTGCCTGGAGCCTAAGGGGGCGCGGCTATGGCTACACCTTC. Its translation: CAWSLRGRGYGYTF.

The V call is TRBV9, the J call TRBJ2-3, with D unresolved. The length of the CDR3 is 16 residues. The V and J ends lost 0 bases and 0 bases respectively, with 11 bases between them. Germline V gene lookup returns CDR1 SGDLS and CDR2 YYNGEE. The CDR3 sequence: CASSVGLLLSTDTQYF. The CDR3 DNA follows: TGTGCCAGCAGCGTAGGGCTTCTTTTAAGCACAGATACGCAGTATTTT.

The rearrangement joins TRBV28 to TRBJ2-3, with 7 nucleotides matching TRBD2. Germline V gene lookup returns CDR1 MDHEN and CDR2 SYDVKM. The J segment lost 5 bases and the V segment lost 6 bases, leaving 5 bases of the junction unmatched. The CDR3 loop spans 13 amino acids. The DNA of the CDR3 is TGTGCCAGCAGAGGACTAGTGAGAGATACGCAGTATTTT. Amino acid sequence: CASRGLVRDTQYF.

This chain uses TRBV28 with TRBJ2-7, with D perhaps TRBD1 or TRBD2 (5 bases each). Trimming removed 5 bases at V and 2 bases at J, with 13 bases between. The V gene's germline CDR1 is MDHEN and CDR2 SYDVKM. CDR3 length: 14 amino acids. The CDR3 protein is CASSAGTGTYEQYF. CDR3 DNA sequence: TGTGCCAGCAGTGCCGGGACGGGAACCTACGAGCAGTACTTC.

The genes are TRBV28 and TRBJ1-2, with 10 bases fitting TRBD1. CDR1 and CDR2 (germline): MDHEN, SYDVKM. The CDR3 spans 16 residues. The V gene end was trimmed by 6 bases and the J gene end by 5 bases; junction bases not matched to a gene: 12. The CDR3 is CASRIPDGQGVYGYTF. For the CDR3, the DNA is TGTGCCAGCAGGATTCCCGACGGACAGGGGGTATATGGCTACACCTTC.

The chain carries TRBV14 and TRBJ2-1; TRBD2 matches 8 bases. The CDR3 totals 17 residues. The V and J ends lost 1 base and 9 bases, in that order; junction bases with no gene match: 14. Per the germline V gene, CDR1 is SGHDN and CDR2 is FVKESK. The CDR3 region has the DNA TGTGCCAGCAGCCAAGTATTTACTAGCGGAGTTAGTTTTGAGCAGTTCTTC. Its translation: CASSQVFTSGVSFEQFF. The full variable domain, completed using reference TRBV14 and TRBJ2-1, is EAGVTQFPSHSVIEKGQTVTLRCDPISGHDNLYWYRRVMGKEIKFLLHFVKESKQDESGMPNNRFLAERTGGTYSTLKVQPAELEDSGVYFCASSQVFTSGVSFEQFFGPGTRLTVL.

V usage is TRBV14 and J usage is TRBJ1-1; D gene unclear. V was pared by 4 bases and J by 2 bases, with 14 bases between. The CDR3 is made up of 15 amino acids. In germline, CDR1 is SGHDN, CDR2 FVKESK. The CDR3 is CASSLRRGGNTEAFF. CDR3 DNA: TGTGCCAGCAGCCTGCGTAGAGGCGGTAACACTGAAGCTTTCTTT.

The chain combines TRBV27 with TRBJ2-1; possibly TRBD1 for D (6 bases). Trimming cost V 6 bases and J 9 bases, with 21 bases left between them. Per the germline V gene, CDR1 is MNHEY and CDR2 is SMNVEV (reference sequence). CDR3 length: 15 amino acids. The CDR3 DNA reads as TGTGCCAGCAGACGACAGGTCTCTCCGGCGGGTGAGCAGTTCTTC. It is translated as CASRRQVSPAGEQFF.

V gene TRBV10-2 combines with J gene TRBJ2-1; D gene ambiguous. In germline, CDR1 is WSHSY, CDR2 SAAADI. The V end lost 0 bases, the J end lost 13 bases, and 7 bases lay between the germline ends. This CDR3 has 11 amino acids. This CDR3 is CASSESGLQFF. In DNA form, the CDR3 reads TGCGCCAGCAGTGAGTCGGGTCTTCAGTTCTTC.

This sequence joins TRBV5-1 and TRBJ1-4, with TRBD1 matching 7 bases. The CDR3 length is 14 residues. V shed 2 bases, J shed 6 bases, and the junction held 4 bases outside the gene matches. The germline CDR1 and CDR2 sequences are SGHRS and YFSETQ. The CDR3 loop reads CASSFRGADEKLFF. The CDR3 region has the DNA TGCGCCAGCAGCTTCAGGGGGGCGGATGAAAAACTGTTTTTT. The whole variable domain, remainder taken from reference TRBV5-1 and TRBJ1-4, is KAGVTQTPRYLIKTRGQQVTLSCSPISGHRSVSWYQQTPGQGLQFLFEYFSETQRNKGNFPGRFSGRQFSNSRSEMNVSTLELGDSALYLCASSFRGADEKLFFGSGTQLSVL.

This chain uses TRBV28 with TRBJ2-1, with 7 bases fitting TRBD2. Germline V gives CDR1 MDHEN, CDR2 SYDVKM. This CDR3 spans 12 amino acids. In DNA, the CDR3 is TGTGCGAGCGGGACTTCTCCCCCCATGCAGTTCTTC. This codes for CASGTSPPMQFF. Full variable domain (missing parts from reference TRBV28 and TRBJ2-1): DVKVTQSSRYLVKRTGEKVFLECVQDMDHENMFWYRQDPGLGLRLIYFSYDVKMKEKGDIPEGYSVSREKKERFSLILESASTNQTSMYLCASGTSPPMQFFGPGTRLTVL.